This TCR beta chain originates from a study of shared clonotypes between healthy human individuals. Profiled with immunoSEQ multiplex PCR; TCRdb holds only in-frame clones, not every one. Here the sample spans approximately 2.5 million clones, more than 80% being singletons. The CDR3 runs 14 residues. The germline gives CDR1 MNHEY, CDR2 SMNVEV (reference sequence). V was cut by 6 bases and J by 2 bases, with 14 bases left in between. This clonotype was sampled from a man aged 18 to 30 in good health. The genes are TRBV27 and TRBJ2-7, with TRBD1 as a possible D gene (6 bases). Sequencing input: naive CD4+ T cells sorted from blood. Stated subset: CD45RA+ positively selected. The CDR3 here is CASRRQAPPYEQYF. In nucleotides, the CDR3 is TGTGCCAGCAGGAGACAGGCCCCCCCCTACGAGCAGTACTTC.